Sequencing of this T cell receptor beta chain was carried out in a study of T cell responses to AZD1222 COVID-19 vaccine. Broader study findings: Two AZD1222 administrations were followed by greater Spike-specific TCR breadth and depth. Among AZD1222 vaccinees, only five to seven were seropositive at baseline. Repertoires were obtained solely post-peak T cell response.

In regard to this clone: Its antigen is still unknown.

The data were produced by immunoSEQ multiplex PCR, yet TCRdb's version contains in-frame clones alone and is incomplete. The table lists 130,000 or so clones, 85% to 95% of them singletons. V lost 4 bases and J 8 bases, leaving 8 bases between the germline ends. Germline V CDR1 and CDR2: MNHEY, SVGAGI. The CDR3 loop spans 11 amino acids. The chain couples TRBV6-5 to TRBJ1-2; D is possibly TRBD1 (5 bases). The source of this sequence is an adult in good health. The source was peripheral blood, collected on day 0 of AZD1222 vaccination. The CDR3 reads CASSSGFGYTF. The CDR3 DNA follows: TGTGCCAGCAGTTCAGGGTTCGGCTACACCTTC.